These T cell receptor beta chains were read from a single sample in a study of T cell responses to AZD1222 COVID-19 vaccine. Sequencing used immunoSEQ multiplex PCR; TCRdb keeps in-frame clones, though not all of them. The data show 120,000 to 150,000 clones, around 90% seen once. The sample in question was peripheral blood, obtained on day 0 of AZD1222 vaccination. These receptors all stem from an adult in good health. CDR3s include the opening cysteine and the closing phenylalanine or tryptophan. The D gene is left open where the match is weak. Size values are once, few and many counts, or a class for expanded clones, and some rows have none.

V: TRBV10-3
J: TRBJ2-1
D: TRBD2
size: .
CDR3: CAISSIAGSYNEQFF
DNA: TGTGCCATCAGCAGTATAGCGGGCTCCTACAATGAGCAGTTCTTC

V: TRBV18
J: TRBJ1-6
D: .
size: .
CDR3: CASSPPEDSRAALHF
DNA: TGTGCCAGCTCACCACCGGAGGACTCCCGGGCGGCCCTCCACTTT

V: TRBV19
J: TRBJ1-2
D: .
size: .
CDR3: CASSILVSSLNYGYTF
DNA: TGTGCCAGTAGTATTTTGGTTTCGTCACTTAACTATGGCTACACCTTC

V: TRBV19
J: TRBJ2-2
D: TRBD2
size: .
CDR3: CASSKGLAGGNTGELFF
DNA: TGTGCCAGTAGTAAGGGACTAGCGGGAGGGAACACCGGGGAGCTGTTTTTT

V: TRBV19
J: TRBJ2-7
D: TRBD1
size: .
CDR3: CASRDRDYEQYF
DNA: TGTGCCTCACGGGACAGAGACTACGAGCAGTACTTC

V: TRBV6-5
J: TRBJ1-4
D: .
size: .
CDR3: CASSYSPGGAREKLFF
DNA: TGTGCCAGCAGTTACTCCCCCGGGGGGGCTCGGGAAAAACTGTTTTTT

V: TRBV28
J: TRBJ1-2
D: TRBD1
size: .
CDR3: CASSSPRNRDRANYGYTF
DNA: TGTGCCAGCAGTTCACCAAGAAACCGGGACAGAGCTAACTATGGCTACACCTTC

V: TRBV27
J: TRBJ1-1
D: TRBD1
size: .
CDR3: CASTTGDWAEAFF
DNA: TGTGCCAGCACTACAGGGGATTGGGCTGAAGCTTTCTTT

V: TRBV14
J: TRBJ1-1
D: .
size: .
CDR3: CASSPRAKGMNTEAFF
DNA: TGTGCCAGCAGCCCAAGAGCAAAGGGGATGAACACTGAAGCTTTCTTT

V: TRBV4-3
J: TRBJ2-7
D: .
size: .
CDR3: CASSQDTGPYEQYF
DNA: TGCGCCAGCAGCCAAGACACGGGGCCCTACGAGCAGTACTTC

V: TRBV15
J: TRBJ2-5
D: TRBD2
size: .
CDR3: CATSRGVAGIETQYF
DNA: TGTGCCACCAGCAGGGGAGTAGCGGGAATAGAGACCCAGTACTTC

V: TRBV28
J: TRBJ1-2
D: .
size: .
CDR3: CASSLFRQAASIGGYTF
DNA: TGTGCCAGCAGTTTATTTCGGCAGGCAGCCTCTATCGGGGGCTACACCTTC

V: TRBV20-1
J: TRBJ2-3
D: .
size: .
CDR3: CSASTGTGTDTQYF
DNA: TGCAGTGCTAGTACCGGGACTGGCACAGATACGCAGTATTTT

V: TRBV9
J: TRBJ2-1
D: .
size: .
CDR3: CASSVVGGINEQFF
DNA: TGTGCCAGCAGCGTAGTAGGGGGAATCAATGAGCAGTTCTTC

V: TRBV6-2/TRBV6-3
J: TRBJ2-7
D: TRBD2
size: .
CDR3: CASSYSSRTSGFHEQYF
DNA: TGTGCCAGCAGTTACTCTTCTAGGACTAGCGGGTTCCACGAGCAGTACTTC

V: TRBV10-2
J: TRBJ1-1
D: .
size: .
CDR3: CASSESYGRGTEAFF
DNA: TGCGCCAGCAGTGAGTCTTACGGGAGGGGGACTGAAGCTTTCTTT

V: TRBV21-1
J: TRBJ1-1
D: .
size: .
CDR3: CASSKRTPERETEAFF
DNA: TGTGCCAGCAGCAAACGAACCCCTGAAAGGGAAACTGAAGCTTTCTTT

V: TRBV6-7
J: TRBJ1-5
D: .
size: .
CDR3: CASSWTAYSNQPQHF
DNA: TGTGCCAGCAGTTGGACAGCTTATAGCAATCAGCCCCAGCATTTT

V: TRBV6-1
J: TRBJ2-7
D: .
size: .
CDR3: CASSEVQGGAWGEQYF
DNA: TGTGCCAGCAGTGAAGTGCAGGGGGGGGCTTGGGGCGAGCAGTACTTC

V: TRBV6-5
J: TRBJ2-3
D: .
size: .
CDR3: CASSYSGGAEGDTQYF
DNA: TGTGCCAGCAGTTACTCTGGGGGCGCGGAGGGAGATACGCAGTATTTT

V: TRBV6-5
J: TRBJ2-1
D: .
size: once
CDR3: CASRPSSYNEQFF
DNA: TGTGCCAGCAGGCCGAGCTCCTACAATGAGCAGTTCTTC

V: TRBV19
J: TRBJ1-5
D: .
size: .
CDR3: CASRGGGSGQPQHF
DNA: TGTGCCAGTAGAGGTGGGGGTAGTGGTCAGCCCCAGCATTTT

V: TRBV28
J: TRBJ1-4
D: .
size: .
CDR3: CASINSGSEKLFF
DNA: TGTGCCAGCATCAACTCGGGGAGCGAAAAACTGTTTTTT

V: TRBV4-2
J: TRBJ1-2
D: .
size: .
CDR3: CASSAPPTYGYTF
DNA: TGTGCCAGCAGCGCCCCCCCGACTTATGGCTACACCTTC

V: TRBV28
J: TRBJ2-2
D: TRBD1
size: .
CDR3: CATFDRDTGELFF
DNA: TGTGCCACCTTCGACAGGGACACCGGGGAGCTGTTTTTT

V: TRBV5-4
J: TRBJ2-1
D: TRBD2
size: .
CDR3: CASSYGIAGDEQFF
DNA: TGTGCCAGCAGCTATGGAATAGCGGGAGATGAGCAGTTCTTC

V: TRBV7-9
J: TRBJ1-1
D: TRBD1
size: .
CDR3: CASSPDRGNTEAFF
DNA: TGTGCCAGCAGCCCCGACAGGGGAAACACTGAAGCTTTCTTT

V: TRBV9
J: TRBJ1-6
D: .
size: .
CDR3: CASSTGPENSPLHF
DNA: TGTGCCAGCAGTACAGGGCCGGAGAATTCACCCCTCCACTTT

V: TRBV19
J: TRBJ2-3
D: TRBD2
size: .
CDR3: CASSISGGYTDTQYF
DNA: TGTGCCAGTAGTATCTCGGGAGGGTACACAGATACGCAGTATTTT

V: TRBV18
J: TRBJ1-5
D: TRBD1
size: .
CDR3: CASSPPGQYSNQPQHF
DNA: TGTGCCAGCTCACCTCCGGGACAGTATAGCAATCAGCCCCAGCATTTT

V: TRBV28
J: TRBJ1-6
D: .
size: .
CDR3: CASSPLRDNSPLHF
DNA: TGTGCCAGCAGTCCCTTGCGTGATAATTCACCCCTCCACTTT

V: TRBV7-9
J: TRBJ1-2
D: TRBD1
size: .
CDR3: CASSYSTGTGYGYTF
DNA: TGTGCCAGCAGCTACTCAACGGGGACAGGTTATGGCTACACCTTC

V: TRBV7-9
J: TRBJ1-1
D: TRBD1
size: .
CDR3: CASSSRQGATEAFF
DNA: TGTGCCAGCAGCTCCCGGCAGGGGGCTACTGAAGCTTTCTTT

V: TRBV6-1
J: TRBJ1-5
D: .
size: .
CDR3: CASSERTVYSNQPQHF
DNA: TGTGCCAGCAGTGAACGAACAGTCTATAGCAATCAGCCCCAGCATTTT

V: TRBV10-2
J: TRBJ2-3
D: .
size: .
CDR3: CASTSPRLDTDTQYF
DNA: TGCGCCAGCACCAGCCCTAGACTGGACACAGATACGCAGTATTTT

V: TRBV28
J: TRBJ2-5
D: TRBD1
size: .
CDR3: CASSPGTGGLSPETQYF
DNA: TGTGCCAGCAGTCCCGGGACAGGGGGCTTATCTCCCGAGACCCAGTACTTC

V: TRBV30
J: TRBJ1-4
D: .
size: .
CDR3: CAWSITSTNEKLFF
DNA: TGTGCCTGGAGTATCACCTCAACTAATGAAAAACTGTTTTTT

V: TRBV7-2
J: TRBJ1-5
D: TRBD1
size: .
CDR3: CASSRDRGRSQPQHF
DNA: TGTGCCAGCAGTCGGGACAGGGGGCGAAGTCAGCCCCAGCATTTT

V: TRBV11-2
J: TRBJ2-5
D: .
size: .
CDR3: CASSSPGGGETQYF
DNA: TGTGCCAGCAGCTCCCCCGGAGGGGGCGAGACCCAGTACTTC

V: TRBV11-2
J: TRBJ1-4
D: .
size: .
CDR3: CASSRAGTRGEKLFF
DNA: TGTGCCAGCAGCCGCGCCGGGACTCGAGGGGAAAAACTGTTTTTT